This T cell receptor (beta chain) appears in the sequencing data of a study of long-term antiretroviral therapy in people with HIV. Study-wide results and limits: Pre-ART clonal expansion yielded clones that dominated the repertoire at all time points. Viral resistance, ART adherence and therapy changes all lacked available data. Control repertoires displayed wider CDR3 length ranges than the HIV repertoires.

Survey level was the resolution at which the v3.0 immunoSEQ assay ran. It was about 40,000-55,000 T-cell genomes per sample that sequencing targeted. TCRdb's copy holds only in-frame clones and misses some; the assay was immunoSEQ multiplex PCR. Of 16,000 or so clones listed, 80% to 90% are singletons. V was pared by 2 bases and J by 2 bases, with 15 bases between. Germline V CDR1 and CDR2: SGHRS, YFSETQ. CDR3 length: 16 residues. Of note for this clone: As yet, its antigen is unknown.

The V gene is TRBV5-1, the J gene TRBJ2-3; D is perhaps TRBD1 (5 bases). The TCR comes from a woman aged 40 to 55 with HIV. Sequenced material: unsorted PBMCs, taken 0.5 years after starting antiretroviral therapy. CDR3 loop: CASSLIGIGDTDTQYF. In DNA form, the CDR3 reads TGCGCCAGCAGCTTAATAGGGATAGGGGACACAGATACGCAGTATTTT.